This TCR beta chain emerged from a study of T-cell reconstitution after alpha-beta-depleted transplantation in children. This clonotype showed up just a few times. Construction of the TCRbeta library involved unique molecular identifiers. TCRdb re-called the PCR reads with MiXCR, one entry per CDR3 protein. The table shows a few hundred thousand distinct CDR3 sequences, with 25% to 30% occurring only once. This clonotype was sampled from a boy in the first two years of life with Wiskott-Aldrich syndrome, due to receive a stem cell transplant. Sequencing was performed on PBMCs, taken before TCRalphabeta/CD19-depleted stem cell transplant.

CDR3 loop: CSATRGWEGDEQYF. In DNA form, the CDR3 reads TGCAGTGCTACGAGGGGGTGGGAGGGTGACGAGCAGTACTTC. This chain connects TRBV20-1 to TRBJ2-7, with D possibly TRBD2 on 7 matching bases. V was cut by 4 bases and J by 5 bases, with 18 bases left in between. The CDR3 covers 14 residues. Germline V gene data show CDR1 as DFQATT and CDR2 as SNEGSKA (reference sequence).